The subject of this entry is one TCR beta chain. What this receptor recognizes is not known. Within one base of it there is no much larger clone, and no base qualities were kept. V is pruned by 4 bases and J by 8 bases, leaving 16 bases of the junction without a gene match. The CDR3 holds 15 amino acids from the cysteine to the phenylalanine. Only the CDR3 part of the read is kept: 45 bases, read in frame from the first base. Reading the germline V gene gives CDR1 SQVTM and CDR2 ANQGSEA. TCRbeta CDR3 regions were amplified from genomic DNA by means of the immunoSEQ Assay, a bias-controlled multiplex PCR. From the authors' description of their analysis: The number of nucleated cells in each sample was estimated from the amplification of reference gene primers within the assay. To quantify the absolute abundance of each unique TCRbeta CDR3 rearrangement, sequence reads were collapsed and filtered. For each sample, productive Simpson clonality was calculated as the square root of Simpson's diversity index over productive rearrangements. TCRdb took this table from immuneACCESS and kept in-frame rearrangements with V and J called. Such tables lack part of the clones; where checked against another copy, unresolved V genes explain under half of the gap, and the rest is unexplained. That table supplies the V and J calls and clone size; D and trimming were determined from the DNA. This sample comprises 200,000 to 250,000 clones, over 75% of them detected only once. The biggest ten clones account for 15% to 20% of the sample.

In Seattle, one collaborating source enrolled patients while the infection was active and tracked those patients longitudinally over the course of disease. The collaborating institutions used their own protocols to collect whole blood in K2EDTA tubes. For TCRbeta analysis, collaborators shipped samples as frozen whole blood, isolated PBMCs, or DNA extracted from either of those sample types. The data were taken from a study of blood T cell repertoires in COVID-19 (dated by TCRdb to 2020 to 2021). For context, the study as a whole: Samples covering the acute and convalescent phases of COVID-19 were provided by collaborators in the United States, Italy and Spain. Deeply sampled blood TCRbeta repertoires from subjects exposed to, actively infected with, or recovered from COVID-19 were included in the dataset. A de-identified subject ID, COVID-19 status, age in years and sex were almost always included in the sample metadata. HLA class I and class II types, where available, came from metadata supplied by the sample provider rather than from assay-based typing. Samples came from the ongoing ImmuneRACE study (first 160 participants) plus 1,254 subjects from 6 global collaborators. The material from the prospective study consisted of cDNA or gDNA derived from T cells, B-cell-depleted T cells, or PBMCs. A freely available public database, intended as a resource for researchers studying the immune response to SARS-CoV-2, is where the repertoires were released.

What the authors observed across the whole study: Clinical and demographic metadata were provided uncurated, with the amount varying by source and participant.

The material sequenced was peripheral blood. The chain employs TRBV29-1 and TRBJ1-2, and 7 junctional nucleotides match TRBD1. The clonotype comes from a man aged 50-60 years with COVID-19, enrolled during active disease. In nucleotides, the sequence is TGCAGCGTTGGAGGACAGGTGGATTACATGAGGGGCTACACCTTC. Protein translation: CSVGGQVDYMRGYTF.